The 3 T cell receptor beta chains presented below share a single source sample, sequenced in a study of shared clonotypes between healthy human individuals. Assay: immunoSEQ multiplex PCR; the TCRdb copy retains only in-frame clones and omits some. The profile shows around 450,000 clones, 70% to 80% of them singletons. Material for sequencing was PBMCs. These receptors all come from a woman between 40 and 55 years old in good health. Some clones in this sample may be carry-over from other donors' samples.

The gene calls are TRBV4-1 and TRBJ2-1; D unclear. The CDR3 sequence is 11 residues long. V lost 1 base and J lost 10, with 5 bases in between. Per the germline V gene, CDR1 is MGHRA and CDR2 is YSYEKL. The CDR3 sequence is CASSQGREQFF. CDR3 bases: TGCGCCAGCAGCCAAGGGCGGGAGCAGTTCTTC.

The chain employs TRBV6-5 and TRBJ1-1; D is unclear. Germline V gives CDR1 MNHEY, CDR2 SVGAGI. Trimming left V 2 bases short and J 1 base short, with 8 bases between. This CDR3 contains 14 residues. CDR3 protein: CASSYRARNTEAFF. The CDR3 DNA sequence: TGTGCCAGCAGTTACAGGGCAAGGAACACTGAAGCTTTCTTT.

The chain uses TRBV5-4 and TRBJ2-7, with D tentatively TRBD1 or TRBD2 (5 bases each). From germline, CDR1 is SGHNT and CDR2 YYREEE (reference sequence). The CDR3 runs to 14 residues. Trimming took 5 bases from V and 4 from J, leaving 16 bases between them. This CDR3 reads CASSLPGPKYEQYF. The CDR3 bases are TGTGCCAGCAGTTTGCCGGGACCCAAATACGAGCAGTACTTC.